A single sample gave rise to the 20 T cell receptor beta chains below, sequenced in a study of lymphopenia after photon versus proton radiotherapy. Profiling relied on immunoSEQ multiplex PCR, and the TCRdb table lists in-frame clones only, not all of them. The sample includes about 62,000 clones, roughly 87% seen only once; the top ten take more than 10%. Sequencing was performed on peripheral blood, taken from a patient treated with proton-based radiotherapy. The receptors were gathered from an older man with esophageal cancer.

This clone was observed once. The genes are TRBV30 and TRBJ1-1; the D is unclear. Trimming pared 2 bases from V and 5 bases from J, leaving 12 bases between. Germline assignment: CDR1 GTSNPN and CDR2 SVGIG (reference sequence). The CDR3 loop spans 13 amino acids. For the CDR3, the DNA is TGTGCCTGGAGTCTATTCTTAACGACTGAAGCTTTCTTT. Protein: CAWSLFLTTEAFF.

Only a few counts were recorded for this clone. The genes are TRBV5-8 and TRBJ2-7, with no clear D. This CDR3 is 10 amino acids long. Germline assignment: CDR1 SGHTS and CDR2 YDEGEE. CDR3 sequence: CASSLVGQDV. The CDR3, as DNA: TGTGCCAGCAGCTTGGTAGGGCAGGACGTG.

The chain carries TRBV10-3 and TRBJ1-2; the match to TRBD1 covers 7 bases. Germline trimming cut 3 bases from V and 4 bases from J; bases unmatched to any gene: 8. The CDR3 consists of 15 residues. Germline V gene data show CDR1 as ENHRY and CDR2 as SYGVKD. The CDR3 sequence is CAISESDRKFYGYTF. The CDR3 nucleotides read TGTGCCATCAGTGAATCGGACAGGAAGTTCTATGGCTACACCTTC.

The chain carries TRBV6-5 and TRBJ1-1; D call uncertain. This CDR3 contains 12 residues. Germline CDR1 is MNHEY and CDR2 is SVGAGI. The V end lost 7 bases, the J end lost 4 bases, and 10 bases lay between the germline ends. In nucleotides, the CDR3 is TGTGCCAGCACCCAAGGGTCCACTGAAGCTTTCTTT. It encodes CASTQGSTEAFF.

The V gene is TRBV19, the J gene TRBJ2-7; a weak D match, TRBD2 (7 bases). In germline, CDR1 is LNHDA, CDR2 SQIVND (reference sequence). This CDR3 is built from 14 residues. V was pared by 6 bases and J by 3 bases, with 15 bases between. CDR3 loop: CASSLDRTSYEQYF. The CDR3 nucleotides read TGTGCCAGTAGCTTAGACAGGACTAGCTACGAGCAGTACTTC.

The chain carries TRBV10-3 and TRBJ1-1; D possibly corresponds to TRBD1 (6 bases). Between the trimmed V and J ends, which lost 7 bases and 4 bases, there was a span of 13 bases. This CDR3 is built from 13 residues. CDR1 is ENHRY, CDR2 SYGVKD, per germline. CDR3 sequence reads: CAITTGASTEAFF. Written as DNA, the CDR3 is TGTGCCATCACGACGGGGGCGAGCACTGAAGCTTTCTTT.

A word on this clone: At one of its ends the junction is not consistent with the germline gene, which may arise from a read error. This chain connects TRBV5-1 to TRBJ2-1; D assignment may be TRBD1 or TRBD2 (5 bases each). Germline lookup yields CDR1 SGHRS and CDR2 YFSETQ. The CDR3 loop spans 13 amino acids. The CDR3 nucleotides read TGCGCCGGCAGCTTGGGGGCCTACAATGAGCAGTTCTTC. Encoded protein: CAGSLGAYNEQFF.

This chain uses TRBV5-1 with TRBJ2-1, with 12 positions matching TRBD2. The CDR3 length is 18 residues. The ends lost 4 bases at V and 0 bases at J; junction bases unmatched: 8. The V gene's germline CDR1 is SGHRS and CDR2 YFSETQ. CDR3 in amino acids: CASSTGLAGISSYNEQFF. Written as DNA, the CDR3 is TGCGCCAGCAGCACCGGACTAGCGGGGATTAGCTCCTACAATGAGCAGTTCTTC. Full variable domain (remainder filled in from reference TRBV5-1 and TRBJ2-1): KAGVTQTPRYLIKTRGQQVTLSCSPISGHRSVSWYQQTPGQGLQFLFEYFSETQRNKGNFPGRFSGRQFSNSRSEMNVSTLELGDSALYLCASSTGLAGISSYNEQFFGPGTRLTVL.

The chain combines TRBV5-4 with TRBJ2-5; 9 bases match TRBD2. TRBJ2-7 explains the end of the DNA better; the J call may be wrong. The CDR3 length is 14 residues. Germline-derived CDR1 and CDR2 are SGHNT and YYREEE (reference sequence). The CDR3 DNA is TGTGCCAGCAGCTCAGCGGGGGGTTCCTACGAGCAGTACTTC. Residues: CASSSAGGSYEQYF.

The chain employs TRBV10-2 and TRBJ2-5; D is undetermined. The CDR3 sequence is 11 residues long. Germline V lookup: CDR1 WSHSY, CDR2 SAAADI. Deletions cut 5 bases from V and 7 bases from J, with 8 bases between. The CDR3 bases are TGCGCCAGCAGTTCGACGGGGACCCAGTACTTC. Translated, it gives CASSSTGTQYF.

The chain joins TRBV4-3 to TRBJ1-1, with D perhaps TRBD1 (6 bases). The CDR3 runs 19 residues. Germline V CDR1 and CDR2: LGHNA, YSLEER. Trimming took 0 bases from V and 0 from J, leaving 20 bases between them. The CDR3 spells CASSQDLGRGLGMNTEAFF. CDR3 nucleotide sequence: TGCGCCAGCAGCCAAGATCTTGGCAGGGGTTTAGGGATGAACACTGAAGCTTTCTTT.

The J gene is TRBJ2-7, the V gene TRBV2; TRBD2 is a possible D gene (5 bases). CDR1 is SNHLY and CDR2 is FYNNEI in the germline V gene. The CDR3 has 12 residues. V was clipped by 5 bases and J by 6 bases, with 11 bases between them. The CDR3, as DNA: TGTGCCAGCAGTACTACGAGGGCCGAGCAGTACTTC. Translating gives CASSTTRAEQYF.

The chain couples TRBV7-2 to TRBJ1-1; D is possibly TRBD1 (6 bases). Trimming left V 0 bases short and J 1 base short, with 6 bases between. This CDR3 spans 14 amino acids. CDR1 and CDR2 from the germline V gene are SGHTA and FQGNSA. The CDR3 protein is CASSLARGNTEAFF. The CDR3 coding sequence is TGTGCCAGCAGCTTAGCCAGGGGGAACACTGAAGCTTTCTTT.

The CDR3 nucleotides are TGTGCCAGCAGCGGGACTAGCGGGGGCCAAGAGACCCAGTACTTC. It encodes CASSGTSGGQETQYF. The rearrangement uses TRBV7-2 and TRBJ2-5; 14 bases are a match to TRBD2. This CDR3 spans 15 amino acids. From germline, CDR1 is SGHTA and CDR2 FQGNSA. Trimming cost V 5 bases and J 1 base; bases outside gene matches: 0.

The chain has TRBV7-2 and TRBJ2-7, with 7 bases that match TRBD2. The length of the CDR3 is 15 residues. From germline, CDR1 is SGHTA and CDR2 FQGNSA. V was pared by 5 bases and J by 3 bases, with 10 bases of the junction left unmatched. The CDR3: CASSHNLGGVYEQYF. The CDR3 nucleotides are TGTGCCAGCAGCCACAATTTGGGGGGGGTCTACGAGCAGTACTTC. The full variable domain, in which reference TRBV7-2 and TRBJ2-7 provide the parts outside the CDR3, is GAGVSQSPSNKVTEKGKDVELRCDPISGHTALYWYRQSLGQGLEFLIYFQGNSAPDKSGLPSDRFSAERTGGSVSTLTIQRTQQEDSAVYLCASSHNLGGVYEQYFGPGTRLTVT.

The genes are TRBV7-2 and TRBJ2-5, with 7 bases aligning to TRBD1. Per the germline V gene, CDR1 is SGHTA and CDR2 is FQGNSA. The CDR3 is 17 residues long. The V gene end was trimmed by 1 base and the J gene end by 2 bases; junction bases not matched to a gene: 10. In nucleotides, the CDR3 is TGTGCCAGCAGCTTAGAGTTAAGGGGGACAGAGCAAGAGACCCAGTACTTC. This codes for CASSLELRGTEQETQYF.

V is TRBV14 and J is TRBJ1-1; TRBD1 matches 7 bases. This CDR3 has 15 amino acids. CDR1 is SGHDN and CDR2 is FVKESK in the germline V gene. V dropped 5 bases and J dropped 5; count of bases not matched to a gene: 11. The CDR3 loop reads CASSAYRGLRTEAFF. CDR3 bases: TGTGCCAGCAGCGCATACAGGGGATTAAGGACTGAAGCTTTCTTT.

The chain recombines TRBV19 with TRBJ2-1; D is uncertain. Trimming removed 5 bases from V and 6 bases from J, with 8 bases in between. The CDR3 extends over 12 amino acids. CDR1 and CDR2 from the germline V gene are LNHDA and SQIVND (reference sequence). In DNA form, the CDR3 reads TGTGCCAGTAGTGCTGGGGTCAATGAGCAGTTCTTC. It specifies CASSAGVNEQFF.

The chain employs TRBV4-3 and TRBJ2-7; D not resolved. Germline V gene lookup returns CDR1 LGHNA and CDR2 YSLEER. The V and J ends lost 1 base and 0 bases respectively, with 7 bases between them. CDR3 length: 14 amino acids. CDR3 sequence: CASSQVVVSYEQYF. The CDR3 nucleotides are TGCGCCAGCAGCCAAGTTGTGGTCTCCTACGAGCAGTACTTC.

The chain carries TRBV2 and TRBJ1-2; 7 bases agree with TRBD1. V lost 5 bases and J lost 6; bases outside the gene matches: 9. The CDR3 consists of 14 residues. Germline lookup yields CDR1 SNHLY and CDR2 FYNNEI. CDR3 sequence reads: CASSSTGWRDGYTF. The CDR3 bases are TGTGCCAGCAGTTCGACAGGGTGGAGGGATGGCTACACCTTC.